The T cell receptor beta chain under discussion was sequenced for a study of T cells in Graves' hyperthyroidism and ophthalmopathy. Amplified TCR beta CDR3 regions derived from RNA transcripts. With the HTBI primer set, the TCR CDR3 went through a first round of RT-PCR. TCRdb passed the multiplex PCR reads through MiXCR, listing each CDR3 protein once. The sample lists approximately 400,000 distinct CDR3 sequences; about a sixth were seen once. This clonotype came up many times. Its target is not known. Study-wide points: Before onset, by a median of approximately 5.9 months, the model predicted ophthalmopathy.

Each diagnosis was grounded in clinical symptoms, serum thyroxine and TRAb, thyroid ultrasound, and orbital computed tomography. Extraction of PBMCs used 10 ml of fresh peripheral blood. The CDR3 has 16 amino acids. V lost 1 base and J lost 0, with 8 bases in between. The V gene's germline CDR1 is SGHRS and CDR2 YFSETQ. The receptor was derived from a woman aged 18-35 years with Graves' hyperthyroidism. Sequencing was done on a sample of blood. The chain recombines TRBV5-1 with TRBJ2-6, with D hard to call. The CDR3 reads CASSLRFLSGANVLTF. CDR3 DNA sequence: TGCGCCAGCAGCTTGCGGTTTCTCTCTGGGGCCAACGTCCTGACTTTC.